The entry below gives a single T cell receptor (beta chain) sequence along with its context. Library preparation (for TCRbeta) was performed with unique molecular identifiers. MiXCR, run by TCRdb on the PCR reads, gives a single entry per CDR3 protein. The sample records 350,000 to 400,000 distinct CDR3 sequences, around 20% being singletons. This entry is derived from a study of T-cell reconstitution after alpha-beta-depleted transplantation in children. The CDR3 spans 17 residues. Germline V gives CDR1 MNHEY, CDR2 SVGEGT. Trimming left V 2 bases short and J 2 bases short, with 16 bases between. The TCR sequence derives from a human donor who donated a stem cell graft to a child with acute myeloid leukemia. The rearrangement uses TRBV6-2 or TRBV6-3 and TRBJ2-1; D may match TRBD1 or TRBD2 (7 bases each). Sequenced here: PBMCs from the stem cell graft donor, sampled from the stem cell graft. The CDR3 region is CASSYGRGRTTYNEQFF. Here the CDR3 DNA reads TGTGCCAGCAGTTACGGGAGGGGGCGGACTACCTACAATGAGCAGTTCTTC.